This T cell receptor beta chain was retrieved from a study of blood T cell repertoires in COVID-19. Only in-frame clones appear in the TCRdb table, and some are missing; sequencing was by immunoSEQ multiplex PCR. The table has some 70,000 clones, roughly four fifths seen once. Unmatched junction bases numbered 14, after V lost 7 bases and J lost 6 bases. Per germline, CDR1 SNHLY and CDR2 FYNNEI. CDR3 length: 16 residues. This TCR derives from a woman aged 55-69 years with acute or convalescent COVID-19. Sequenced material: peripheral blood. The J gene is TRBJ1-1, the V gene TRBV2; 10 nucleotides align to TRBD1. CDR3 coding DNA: TGTGCCAGCAAGGGACAGGGGTACGAGTTAGCCCCTGAAGCTTTCTTT. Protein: CASKGQGYELAPEAFF.